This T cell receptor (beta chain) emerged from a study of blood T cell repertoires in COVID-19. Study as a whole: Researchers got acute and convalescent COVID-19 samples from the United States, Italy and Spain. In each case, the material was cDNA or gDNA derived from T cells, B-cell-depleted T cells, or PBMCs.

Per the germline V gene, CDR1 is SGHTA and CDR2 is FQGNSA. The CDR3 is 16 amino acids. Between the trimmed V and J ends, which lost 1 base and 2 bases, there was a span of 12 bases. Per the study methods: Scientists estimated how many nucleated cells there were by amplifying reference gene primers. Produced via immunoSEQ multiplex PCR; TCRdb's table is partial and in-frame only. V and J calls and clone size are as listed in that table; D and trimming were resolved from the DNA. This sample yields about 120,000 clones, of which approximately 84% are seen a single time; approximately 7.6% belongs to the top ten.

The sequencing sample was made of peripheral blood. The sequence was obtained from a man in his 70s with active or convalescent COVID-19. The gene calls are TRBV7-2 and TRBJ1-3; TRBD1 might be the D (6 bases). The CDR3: CASSLVQGKAGNTIYF. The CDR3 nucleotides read TGTGCCAGCAGCTTAGTCCAGGGGAAGGCTGGAAACACCATATATTTT. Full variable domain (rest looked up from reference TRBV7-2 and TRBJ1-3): GAGVSQSPSNKVTEKGKDVELRCDPISGHTALYWYRQSLGQGLEFLIYFQGNSAPDKSGLPSDRFSAERTGGSVSTLTIQRTQQEDSAVYLCASSLVQGKAGNTIYFGEGSWLTVV.